Listed below are T cell receptor beta chains from one sample, sequenced in a study of response to subunit inactivated influenza vaccine. A single record per CDR3 protein comes from TCRdb applying MiXCR to the RT-PCR reads. The sample consists of roughly 160,000 distinct CDR3 sequences, roughly a tenth of them appearing once. The material was CD8+ T cells sorted from PBMCs, obtained 23 months after vaccination. These TCRs come from a man aged 50-75 years who received an inactivated influenza vaccine. CDR3s include the opening cysteine and the closing phenylalanine or tryptophan. The order of the fields is V gene, J gene, D gene, CDR3 protein. The D gene is left open where the match is weak.

>TRBV6-5|TRBJ2-1|TRBD1
CASSYFGTDNEQFF
>TRBV6-1|TRBJ2-7|TRBD2
CASTTWTSLQPKQYF
>TRBV6-2/TRBV6-3|TRBJ2-3|TRBD2
CASRRGDYRTDTQYF
>TRBV11-2|TRBJ1-1|.
CASSQGLLNTEAFF
>TRBV20-1|TRBJ1-1|TRBD1
CSARDWGQGTTEAFF
>TRBV20-1|TRBJ2-3|.
CSARDLSTEDTQYF
>TRBV7-9|TRBJ2-5|TRBD2
CASSLGTSTVKSQYF
>TRBV30|TRBJ1-5|.
CAWSPGHLSNQPQHF
>TRBV10-3|TRBJ2-1|TRBD2
CAISGAGGDNEQFF
>TRBV9|TRBJ2-5|.
CASSKRDLYGETQYF